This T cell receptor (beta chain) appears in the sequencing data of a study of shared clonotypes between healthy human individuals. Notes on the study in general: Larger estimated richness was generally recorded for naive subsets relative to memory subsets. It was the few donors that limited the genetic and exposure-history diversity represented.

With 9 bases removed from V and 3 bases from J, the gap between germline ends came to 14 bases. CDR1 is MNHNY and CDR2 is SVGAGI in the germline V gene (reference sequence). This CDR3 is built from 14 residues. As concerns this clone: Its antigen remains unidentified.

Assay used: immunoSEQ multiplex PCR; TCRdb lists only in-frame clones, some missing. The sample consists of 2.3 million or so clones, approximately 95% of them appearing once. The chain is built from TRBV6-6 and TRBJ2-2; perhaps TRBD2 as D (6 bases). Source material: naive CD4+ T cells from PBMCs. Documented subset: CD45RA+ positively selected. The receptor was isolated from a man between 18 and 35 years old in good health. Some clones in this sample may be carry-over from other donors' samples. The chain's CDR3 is CASQEGRDTGELFF. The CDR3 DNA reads TGTGCCAGTCAGGAGGGTAGAGACACCGGGGAGCTGTTTTTT.